The clone carrying this T cell receptor beta chain was seen ten or more times. Time point here: pre-sensitization, week 0. Treatment described: therapeutic diphenylcyclopropenone sensitization with weekly scalp DPC. The record originates from a study of human T cells and chemical hapten exposure. In the authors' workflow: TCRs per sample had a median of about 100,000 and ranged from 23,224 to 690,600. Using its own MiXCR run on the RACE reads, TCRdb lists one record per CDR3 protein. The V and J calls here are based on TCRdb, not the publication. Seen here are approximately 370,000 distinct CDR3 sequences, 4.5% to 7% observed once, and the top ten hold about 8.2%. CDR1 is LGHNA, CDR2 YSLEER, per germline. Between the trimmed V and J ends, which lost 0 bases and 2 bases, there was a span of 14 bases. This CDR3 is built from 17 residues.

The specimen comprised whole blood, sampled in connection with sensitization to the hapten diphenylcyclopropenone (DPC). The V and J genes are TRBV4-3 and TRBJ1-5, with unresolved D. This clonotype was sampled from a woman aged 18-29 years with alopecia areata. Some clones in this sample may be carry-over from other donors' samples. For the CDR3, the DNA is TGCGCCAGCAGCCAAGATGTCCGGGCCCCAGGCAATCAGCCCCAGCATTTT. This translates into CASSQDVRAPGNQPQHF.